This T cell receptor (beta chain) is drawn from a study of blood T cell repertoires in COVID-19. In the study overall: Specimens from acute and convalescent COVID-19 originated in the United States, Italy and Spain.

Produced via immunoSEQ multiplex PCR; TCRdb's table is partial and in-frame only. The sample lists roughly 190,000 clones, around 84% occurring once. This clone occurred once. The Seattle patients, enrolled during active infection, were followed longitudinally. The V gene end was trimmed by 4 bases and the J gene end by 7 bases; junction bases not matched to a gene: 4. The germline V gene has CDR1 LGHDT and CDR2 YNNKEL (reference sequence). The CDR3 has 13 residues. The clonotype comes from a woman in her sixties or seventies with COVID-19, enrolled during active disease. What was sequenced was peripheral blood. The J gene is TRBJ2-1, the V gene TRBV3-1 (or the pseudogene TRBV3-2); the match to TRBD2 covers 7 bases. CDR3 DNA sequence: TGTGCCAGCAGCCTTCAGGGAGGGAATGAGCAGTTCTTC. It encodes CASSLQGGNEQFF.